Sequencing of this T cell receptor beta chain was carried out in a study of tumor-infiltrating lymphocytes in primary liver carcinoma. The overall study: Spanning 30 to 69 years of age, the patients were men and women. Tumor stage was T1-T3 N0M0, and tumor size was 4.2 to 10 cm across. Notes on the study in general: Tumor region pairs overlapped more than did tumor-adjacent and tumor-blood pairs.

A primer in the constant region served to generate TCR beta cDNA from 500 to 600 ng of total RNA. Three nested multiplex PCR rounds, a slightly modified ARM-PCR, produced the libraries for TCR beta. The first two PCR rounds used TRBV1-TRBV30 primers with a Cbeta primer, approximately 10 cycles each. TCRdb ran MiXCR on the multiplex PCR reads and lists one entry per CDR3 protein. This sample has about 320,000 distinct CDR3 sequences, with almost 60% found just once. Germline DNA was also extracted, and blood RNA derived from unsorted whole blood. Concerning this clonotype: As yet, its antigen is unknown. A much larger clone is a single base away; this may be a read error.

V gave up 1 base and J gave up 6 bases, with 8 bases separating them. This CDR3 region has 13 residues. Germline CDR1 SGHKS, CDR2 YYEKEE (reference sequence). The sequence came from a woman aged 25 to 39 with primary liver carcinoma and hepatitis B virus infection. Sample: peripheral blood. The V gene is TRBV5-5, the J gene TRBJ1-5, with D perhaps TRBD1 (5 bases). Here the CDR3 reads CASSLKGSQPQHF. DNA of the CDR3: TGTGCCAGCAGCTTGAAGGGGAGTCAGCCCCAGCATTTT.